This T cell receptor (beta chain) came from a study of siplizumab effects on memory and regulatory T cells. The protocol was immunoSEQ multiplex PCR, while the TCRdb copy is restricted to in-frame clones and leaves out a portion. The sample lists around 100,000 clones, around 90% occurring once. Germline values: CDR1 MNHEY, CDR2 SMNVEV (reference sequence). CDR3 size: 13 residues. V was trimmed by 6 bases and J by 9 bases, leaving 18 bases between them. This TCR came from a human donor in good health. The V gene is TRBV27, the J gene TRBJ2-7; tentative D call: TRBD1 (6 bases). Source material: CD4+ T cells sorted from blood. As DNA, the CDR3 is TGTGCCAGCAGCGATTTACAGGGTTCGGTGCAGTACTTC. Residues: CASSDLQGSVQYF.